The 10 T cell receptor beta chains reported below all come from one sample, sequenced in a study of vaccination and CD4 T cells after COVID-19. With the Oncomine TCR Beta short-read assay, DNA from cultured CD4+ T cells was sequenced. Using its own MiXCR run on the PCR reads, TCRdb lists one record per CDR3 protein. The data hold 20,000 to 25,000 distinct CDR3 sequences, with roughly 70% observed a single time. Treatment noted: roughly 10-day PBMC culture with coronavirus spike peptide pools or control peptides (ViraFEST assay). These receptors have no identified antigens. Material for sequencing was CD4+ T cells from blood, cultured in vitro. The receptor set was obtained from a human donor who had recovered from COVID-19.

This clonotype showed up just a few times. This chain uses TRBV2 with TRBJ1-6; TRBD1 matches at 8 bases. The J segment lost 7 bases and the V segment lost 6 bases, leaving 11 bases of the junction unmatched. This CDR3 has 16 residues. Germline lookup yields CDR1 SNHLY and CDR2 FYNNEI. The CDR3 bases are TGTGCCAGCAGCAAAAACGACAGGGGCGTGAATTCACCCCTCCACTTT. Its translation is CASSKNDRGVNSPLHF.

V is TRBV30 and J is TRBJ2-2; D is undetermined. The CDR3 runs 14 residues. CDR1 and CDR2 (germline): GTSNPN, SVGIG (reference sequence). Trimming stripped 0 bases from V and 4 bases from J, with 9 bases between. This chain's CDR3 is CAWSVKDPTGELFF. The CDR3 DNA reads TGTGCCTGGAGTGTTAAGGACCCCACCGGGGAGCTGTTTTTT. Combining the CDR3 with reference TRBV30 and TRBJ2-2 gives the whole variable domain SQTIHQWPATLVQPVGSPLSLECTVEGTSNPNLYWYRQAAGRGLQLLFYSVGIGQISSEVPQNLSASRPQDRQFILSSKKLLLSDSGFYLCAWSVKDPTGELFFGEGSRLTVL.

Details on this clonotype: Mismatch with germline at one junction end may stem from a read error. The rearrangement links TRBV6-1 to TRBJ1-6; D gene unclear. Per germline, CDR1 MNHNS and CDR2 SASEGT. The CDR3 spans 15 residues. The CDR3, as DNA: TGTGCCAGCACCCTTCGTCGGGATTATAGTTCACCCCTCCACTTT. Its translation is CASTLRRDYSSPLHF.

The chain joins TRBV20-1 to TRBJ2-1, with 10 bases lining up with TRBD1. After removal of 0 bases from V and 8 bases from J, the junction contained 13 bases not matched to a gene. The V gene's germline CDR1 is DFQATT and CDR2 SNEGSKA (reference sequence). The CDR3 totals 17 residues. CDR3 coding DNA: TGCAGTGCTAGAGATCCCACGGGACAGGGGAGTAGAGATGAGCAGTTCTTC. It codes for CSARDPTGQGSRDEQFF.

In its sample, this clonotype was seen a few times. V gene TRBV7-2 combines with J gene TRBJ1-4; D call uncertain. This CDR3 is 15 amino acids long. The V gene lost 0 bases and the J gene lost 4 bases, with 9 bases spanning the gap. The germline gives CDR1 SGHTA, CDR2 FQGNSA. The CDR3 protein is CASSLARGYNEKLFF. The DNA for the CDR3 is TGTGCCAGCAGCTTAGCGCGCGGCTATAATGAAAAACTGTTTTTT.

There are a few counts of this clonotype. The chain combines TRBV20-1 with TRBJ1-5, with 11 bases that match TRBD1. CDR3 length equals 14 residues. CDR1 is DFQATT and CDR2 is SNEGSKA in the germline V gene (reference sequence). Losses at the gene ends were 1 base for V and 7 bases for J; bases not matched to a gene: 3. CDR3 residues: CSARGTGGRQPQHF. The CDR3 nucleotides read TGCAGTGCTAGAGGGACAGGGGGCAGGCAGCCCCAGCATTTT.

J is TRBJ2-7 and V is TRBV25-1; 8 bases match TRBD1. The J segment lost 4 bases and the V segment lost 2 bases, leaving 13 bases of the junction unmatched. The CDR3 has 17 amino acids. Germline values: CDR1 MGHDK, CDR2 SYGVNS. CDR3 in DNA: TGTGCCAGCAGTGAAGCCCCCGGACAGGGATCTTGGTACGAGCAGTACTTC. This codes for CASSEAPGQGSWYEQYF.

The chain combines TRBV19 with TRBJ1-5; D possibly corresponds to TRBD1 (5 bases). The CDR3 loop spans 13 amino acids. Germline V gene data show CDR1 as LNHDA and CDR2 as SQIVND (reference sequence). The V end was cut by 3 bases, the J end by 8 bases, with 11 bases between. The CDR3 coding sequence is TGTGCCAGTAGTATCTCCAGGGATAAGCCCCAGCATTTT. It yields the protein CASSISRDKPQHF. The whole variable domain, remainder taken from reference TRBV19 and TRBJ1-5, is DGGITQSPKYLFRKEGQNVTLSCEQNLNHDAMYWYRQDPGQGLRLIYYSQIVNDFQKGDIAEGYSVSREKKESFPLTVTSAQKNPTAFYLCASSISRDKPQHFGDGTRLSIL.

This clonotype showed up just a few times. J is TRBJ2-4 and V is TRBV6-2 or TRBV6-3; TRBD1 matches at 7 bases. In germline, CDR1 is MNHEY, CDR2 SVGEGT. The V segment lost 8 bases and the J segment 1 base; nucleotides outside the gene matches: 8. The CDR3 is made up of 15 amino acids. CDR3: CASDGQVGAKNIQYF. CDR3 coding DNA: TGTGCCAGCGATGGACAGGTCGGCGCCAAAAACATTCAGTACTTC.

This clonotype was found a few times. The chain is built from TRBV20-1 and TRBJ1-5, with a possible D match to TRBD1 (6 bases). In germline, CDR1 is DFQATT, CDR2 SNEGSKA (reference sequence). V dropped 6 bases and J dropped 2 bases, with 11 bases sitting between them. The CDR3 contains 13 residues. The CDR3 loop is CSAGGRGNQPQHF. The CDR3 region has the DNA TGCAGTGCAGGGGGGAGGGGCAATCAGCCCCAGCATTTT.